This T cell receptor (beta chain) was identified in a study of vaccination and CD4 T cells after COVID-19. Background on the study: Two of the convalescents were Hispanic, and convalescents were six males and four females.

Treatment here: roughly nine-day PBMC culture with coronavirus spike peptide pools or control peptides (ViraFEST assay). The culture of more than 1.5 million PBMCs per well included 8.5 to 10 IU/ml IL-2 and 9.5 to 10 ug/ml peptide pools. Germline V gene sequence: CDR1 DFQATT, CDR2 SNEGSKA (reference sequence). V was cut by 7 bases and J by 4 bases, with 10 bases left in between. There are 11 residues in the CDR3. To note about this clonotype: Its antigen is not identified.

With the Oncomine TCR Beta short-read assay, DNA from cultured CD4+ T cells was sequenced. DNA came from CD4+ T cells after culture. Each CDR3 protein is one row after TCRdb ran MiXCR on the PCR reads. Counted here are approximately 20,000 distinct CDR3 sequences, around 80% occurring once; the ten biggest clones make up 16%. The sequenced sample was CD4+ T cells from blood, cultured in vitro, obtained after SARS-CoV-2 vaccination. The clonotype comes from a human donor who received a COVID-19 vaccine. The gene calls are TRBV20-1 and TRBJ1-1, with no clear D. In DNA form, the CDR3 reads TGCAGTGGCCTGGTGGGCACTGAAGCTTTCTTT. Its translation: CSGLVGTEAFF.